This T cell receptor (beta chain) was found in a study of cytomegalovirus exposure and HLA in healthy donors. Notes on the study in general: Researchers reported in a later analysis that a missense DCLRE1C variant was tied to TCR beta V- and J-gene trimming. Previously analyzed data showed that most TCR beta V segments were productive at a frequency of about 87% or about 30%.

Points on this clone: Its antigen is still unknown.

CDR1 MNHEY and CDR2 SVGAGI come from the germline V gene. CDR3 length equals 14 residues. V gave up 2 bases and J gave up 4 bases, with 11 bases separating them. Both 60 Vbeta primers and 13 Jbeta primers went into the PCR. Sequencing was performed with immunoSEQ multiplex PCR; in TCRdb, only in-frame clones are kept and a portion is missing. Of 70,000 or so clones detected, 55% to 80% appear once; the ten largest clones hold more than 2.5%. The chain links TRBV6-5 to TRBJ1-2; D remains unclear. This receptor was taken from a woman in her fifties or sixties in good health and CMV-seronegative. Sequenced sample: PBMCs. The CDR3 loop is CASSYRIMSYGYTF. The CDR3 nucleotides are TGTGCCAGCAGTTACAGAATCATGAGCTATGGCTACACCTTC.